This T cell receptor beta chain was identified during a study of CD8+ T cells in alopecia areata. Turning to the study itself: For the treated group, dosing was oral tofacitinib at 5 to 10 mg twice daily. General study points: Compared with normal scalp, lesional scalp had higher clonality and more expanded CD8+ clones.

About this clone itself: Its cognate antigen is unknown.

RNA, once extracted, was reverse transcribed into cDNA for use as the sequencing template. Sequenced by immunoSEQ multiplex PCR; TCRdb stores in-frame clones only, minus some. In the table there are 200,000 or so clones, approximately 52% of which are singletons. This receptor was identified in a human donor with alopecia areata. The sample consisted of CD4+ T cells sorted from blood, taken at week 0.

CDR3 protein: CASRDTSTYEQYF. The CDR3 DNA reads TGTGCCAGCAGGGACACGTCAACGTACGAGCAGTACTTC. The chain recombines TRBV25-1 with TRBJ2-7, with TRBD1 as a possible D gene (5 bases). CDR3 length: 13 amino acids. V lost 6 bases to trimming and J lost 4 bases, with 13 bases between them. From germline, CDR1 is MGHDK and CDR2 SYGVNS.